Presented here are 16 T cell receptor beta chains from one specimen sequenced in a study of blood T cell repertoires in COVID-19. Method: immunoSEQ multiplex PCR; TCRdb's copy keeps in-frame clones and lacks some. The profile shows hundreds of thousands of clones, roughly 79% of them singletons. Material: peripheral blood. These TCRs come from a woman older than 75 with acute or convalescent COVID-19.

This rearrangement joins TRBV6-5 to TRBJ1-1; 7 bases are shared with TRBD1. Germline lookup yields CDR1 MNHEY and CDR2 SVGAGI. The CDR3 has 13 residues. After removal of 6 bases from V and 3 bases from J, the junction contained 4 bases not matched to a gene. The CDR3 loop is CASRRGRHTEAFF. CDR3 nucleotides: TGTGCCAGCAGAAGGGGGCGACACACTGAAGCTTTCTTT.

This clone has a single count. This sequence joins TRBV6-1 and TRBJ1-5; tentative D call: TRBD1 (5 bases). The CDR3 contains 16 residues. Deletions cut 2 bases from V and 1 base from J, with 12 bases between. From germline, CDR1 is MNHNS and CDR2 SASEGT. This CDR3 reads CASSELGGFSNQPQHF. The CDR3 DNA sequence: TGTGCCAGCAGTGAATTGGGGGGATTCAGCAATCAGCCCCAGCATTTT.

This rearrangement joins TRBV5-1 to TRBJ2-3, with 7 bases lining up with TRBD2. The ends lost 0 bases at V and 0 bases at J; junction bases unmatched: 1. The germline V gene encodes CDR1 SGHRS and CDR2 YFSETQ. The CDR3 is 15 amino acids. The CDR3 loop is CASSLGAGSTDTQYF. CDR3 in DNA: TGCGCCAGCAGCTTGGGAGCGGGGAGCACAGATACGCAGTATTTT. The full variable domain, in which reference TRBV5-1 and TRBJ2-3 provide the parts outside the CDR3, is KAGVTQTPRYLIKTRGQQVTLSCSPISGHRSVSWYQQTPGQGLQFLFEYFSETQRNKGNFPGRFSGRQFSNSRSEMNVSTLELGDSALYLCASSLGAGSTDTQYFGPGTRLTVL.

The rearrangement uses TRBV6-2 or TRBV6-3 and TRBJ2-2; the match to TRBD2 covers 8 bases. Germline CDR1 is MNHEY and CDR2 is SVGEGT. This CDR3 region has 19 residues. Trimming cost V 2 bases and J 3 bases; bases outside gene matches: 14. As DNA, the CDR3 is TGTGCCAGCAGTTACCGCCCGGGGCGCGGGAGGCGCGACACCGGGGAGCTGTTTTTT. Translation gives CASSYRPGRGRRDTGELFF.

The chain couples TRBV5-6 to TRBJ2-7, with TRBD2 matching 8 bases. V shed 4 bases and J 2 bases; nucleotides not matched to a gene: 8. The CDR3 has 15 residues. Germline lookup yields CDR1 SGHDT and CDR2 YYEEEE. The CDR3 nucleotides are TGTGCCAGCAGCGAGCAGGGGCGGGGGGCCTACGAGCAGTACTTC. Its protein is CASSEQGRGAYEQYF.

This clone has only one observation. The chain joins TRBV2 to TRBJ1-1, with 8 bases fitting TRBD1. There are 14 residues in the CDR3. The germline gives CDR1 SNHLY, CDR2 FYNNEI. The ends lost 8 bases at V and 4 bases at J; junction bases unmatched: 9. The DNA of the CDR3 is TGTGCCAGCGTACGACAGGGGCCTGGCACTGAAGCTTTCTTT. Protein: CASVRQGPGTEAFF.

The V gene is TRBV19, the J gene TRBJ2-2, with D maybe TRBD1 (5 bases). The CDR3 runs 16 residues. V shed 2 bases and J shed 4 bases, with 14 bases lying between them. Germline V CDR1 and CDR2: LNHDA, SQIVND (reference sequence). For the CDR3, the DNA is TGTGCCAGTAGTATATATGTGGGGCGCGGCACCGGGGAGCTGTTTTTT. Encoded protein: CASSIYVGRGTGELFF.

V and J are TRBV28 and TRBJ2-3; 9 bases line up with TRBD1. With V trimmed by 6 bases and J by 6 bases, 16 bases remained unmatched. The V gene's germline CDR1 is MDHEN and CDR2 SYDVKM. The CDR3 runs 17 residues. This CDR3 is CASSTERDRGALDTQYF. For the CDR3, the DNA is TGTGCCAGCAGCACAGAGCGAGACAGGGGGGCCCTGGATACGCAGTATTTT.

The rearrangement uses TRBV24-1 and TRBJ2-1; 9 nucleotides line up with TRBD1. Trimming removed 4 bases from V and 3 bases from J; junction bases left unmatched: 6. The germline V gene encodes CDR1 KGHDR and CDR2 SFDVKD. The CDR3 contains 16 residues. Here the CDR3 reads CATSESGTGHYNEQFF. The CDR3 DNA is TGTGCCACCAGTGAGTCCGGGACAGGGCACTACAATGAGCAGTTCTTC.

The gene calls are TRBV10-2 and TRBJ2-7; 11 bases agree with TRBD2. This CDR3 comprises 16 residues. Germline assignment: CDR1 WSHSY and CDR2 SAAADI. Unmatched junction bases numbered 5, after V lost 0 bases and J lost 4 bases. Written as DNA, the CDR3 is TGCGCCAGCAGTGAGTCGTCGACTAGCGGGGCATACGAGCAGTACTTC. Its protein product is CASSESSTSGAYEQYF.

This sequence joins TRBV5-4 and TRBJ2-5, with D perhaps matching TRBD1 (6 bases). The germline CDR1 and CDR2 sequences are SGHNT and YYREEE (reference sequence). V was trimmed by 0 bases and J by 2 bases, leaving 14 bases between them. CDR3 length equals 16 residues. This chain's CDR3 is CASSLAQGRGQETQYF. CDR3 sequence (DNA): TGTGCCAGCAGCTTGGCACAGGGAAGAGGGCAAGAGACCCAGTACTTC.

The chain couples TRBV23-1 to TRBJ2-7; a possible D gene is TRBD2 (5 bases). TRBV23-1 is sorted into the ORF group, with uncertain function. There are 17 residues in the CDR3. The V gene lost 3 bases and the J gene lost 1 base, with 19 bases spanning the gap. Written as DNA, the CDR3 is TGCGCCAGCAGTCAGCGATCGTCGCGGGCCCTTTCCTACGAGCAGTACTTC. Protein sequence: CASSQRSSRALSYEQYF.

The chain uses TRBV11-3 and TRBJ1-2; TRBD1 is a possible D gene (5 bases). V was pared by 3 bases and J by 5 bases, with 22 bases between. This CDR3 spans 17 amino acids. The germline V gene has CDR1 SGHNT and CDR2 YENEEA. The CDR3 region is CASSFGQGSRVGYGYTF. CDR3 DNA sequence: TGTGCCAGCAGCTTTGGGCAGGGAAGTCGTGTGGGGTATGGCTACACCTTC.

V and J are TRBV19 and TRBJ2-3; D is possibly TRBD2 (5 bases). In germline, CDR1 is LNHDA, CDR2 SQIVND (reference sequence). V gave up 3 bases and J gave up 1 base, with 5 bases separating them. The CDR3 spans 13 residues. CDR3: CASSMRGTDTQYF. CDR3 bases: TGTGCCAGTAGTATGCGGGGCACAGATACGCAGTATTTT.

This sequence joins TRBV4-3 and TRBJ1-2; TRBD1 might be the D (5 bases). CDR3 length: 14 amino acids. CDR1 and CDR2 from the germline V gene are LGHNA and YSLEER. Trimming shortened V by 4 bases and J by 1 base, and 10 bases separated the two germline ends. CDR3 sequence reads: CASSLQGLNYGYTF. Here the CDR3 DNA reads TGCGCCAGCAGCCTCCAGGGCCTTAACTATGGCTACACCTTC.

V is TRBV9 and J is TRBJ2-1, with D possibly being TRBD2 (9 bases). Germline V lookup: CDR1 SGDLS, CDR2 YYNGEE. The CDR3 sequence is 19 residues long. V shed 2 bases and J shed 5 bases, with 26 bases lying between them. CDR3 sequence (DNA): TGTGCCAGCAGCGTCAGGGCACAGGGGGTAGCGGGAGAGGACAATGAGCAGTTCTTC. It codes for CASSVRAQGVAGEDNEQFF.